These 27 T cell receptor beta chains originate from one sample sequenced in a study of cytomegalovirus exposure and HLA in healthy donors. A multiplex PCR was run with 60 Vbeta primers and 13 Jbeta primers. Method: immunoSEQ multiplex PCR; TCRdb's copy keeps in-frame clones and lacks some. The top ten hold about 1.4% of the sample, which has 200,000 or so clones, around 83% seen once. Sequencing was carried out using PBMCs. The receptors come from a girl between 5 and 17 years old in good health and CMV-seronegative.

This clone has only a few counts. The chain couples TRBV6-5 to TRBJ1-4; no clear D. Trimming shortened V by 0 bases and J by 8 bases, and 13 bases separated the two germline ends. CDR1 and CDR2 (germline): MNHEY, SVGAGI. The CDR3 contains 15 residues. The CDR3 nucleotides are TGTGCCAGCAGTTACTCAGGAGGGTCCCACGAAAAACTGTTTTTT. Translating it yields CASSYSGGSHEKLFF.

V and J are TRBV7-2 and TRBJ2-7; D unresolved. This CDR3 has 14 residues. In germline, CDR1 is SGHTA, CDR2 FQGNSA. The V and J ends lost 6 bases and 4 bases respectively, with 16 bases between them. CDR3 in DNA: TGTGCCAGCAGTTCCGACCCCAGGCAATACGAGCAGTACTTC. Its translation is CASSSDPRQYEQYF.

The rearrangement joins TRBV30 to TRBJ1-2; perhaps TRBD1 as D (5 bases). The CDR3 consists of 14 residues. Trimming took 3 bases from V and 5 from J, leaving 16 bases between them. The V gene's germline CDR1 is GTSNPN and CDR2 SVGIG (reference sequence). The CDR3 region is CAWRIGAERYGYTF. DNA for the CDR3: TGTGCCTGGAGGATAGGGGCCGAACGTTATGGCTACACCTTC.

The J gene is TRBJ1-2, the V gene TRBV27, with D unresolved. Germline loops: CDR1 MNHEY, CDR2 SMNVEV (reference sequence). CDR3 length: 16 amino acids. Trimming pared 5 bases from V and 4 bases from J, leaving 20 bases between. The CDR3 here is CASSPSVGQSSYGYTF. The CDR3 region has the DNA TGTGCCAGCAGTCCCTCGGTTGGGCAGAGTAGCTATGGCTACACCTTC.

The CDR3, as DNA: TGTGCCAGCTCACCTTCGGGGTCCGGGGGAATACGAGAGACCCAGTACTTC. It is translated as CASSPSGSGGIRETQYF. The V gene is TRBV18, the J gene TRBJ2-5, with a tentative D call TRBD2 (6 bases). The CDR3 totals 17 residues. CDR1 and CDR2 from the germline V gene are KGHSH and LQKENI. V lost 3 bases and J 4 bases, leaving 21 bases between the germline ends.

The rearrangement uses TRBV19 and TRBJ1-1, with unresolved D. CDR3 length: 17 residues. Per germline, CDR1 LNHDA and CDR2 SQIVND (reference sequence). The V end lost 1 base, the J end lost 6 bases, and 21 bases lay between the germline ends. The CDR3 here is CASSIVQRVLAGAEAFF. The CDR3 DNA is TGTGCCAGTAGTATAGTACAAAGGGTTTTGGCCGGGGCTGAAGCTTTCTTT. Together with reference TRBV19 and TRBJ1-1, the CDR3 gives the full variable domain: DGGITQSPKYLFRKEGQNVTLSCEQNLNHDAMYWYRQDPGQGLRLIYYSQIVNDFQKGDIAEGYSVSREKKESFPLTVTSAQKNPTAFYLCASSIVQRVLAGAEAFFGQGTRLTVV.

The chain carries TRBV5-1 and TRBJ2-7; TRBD2 agrees at 7 bases. The CDR3 has 16 amino acids. V dropped 0 bases and J dropped 0; count of bases not matched to a gene: 6. Germline CDR1 is SGHRS and CDR2 is YFSETQ. This CDR3 reads CASSLVVAGPSYEQYF. The CDR3 DNA reads TGCGCCAGCAGCTTGGTGGTAGCGGGTCCCTCCTACGAGCAGTACTTC.

The chain links TRBV5-1 to TRBJ1-4; TRBD1 is a possible D gene (6 bases). Germline assignment: CDR1 SGHRS and CDR2 YFSETQ. Deletions cut 0 bases from V and 3 bases from J, with 15 bases between. The CDR3 length is 17 residues. DNA for the CDR3: TGCGCCAGCAGCTTGGGGCTAGACAGGACACCTAATGAAAAACTGTTTTTT. Its translation: CASSLGLDRTPNEKLFF.

The genes are TRBV4-2 and TRBJ2-1, with 13 bases lining up with TRBD2. CDR3 size: 18 residues. Germline-derived CDR1 and CDR2 are LGHNA and YNFKEQ. Losses at the gene ends were 1 base for V and 7 bases for J; bases not matched to a gene: 10. For the CDR3, the DNA is TGTGCCAGCAGCCAAGGGCCCCTACTAGCGGGGGGGTTAAATGAGCAGTTCTTC. As protein: CASSQGPLLAGGLNEQFF.

This clone came up a few times. DNA for the CDR3: TGTGCCAGCAGGGCCGACAGCACTGAAGCTTTCTTT. Its translation: CASRADSTEAFF. The chain has TRBV28 and TRBJ1-1; the D gene is possibly TRBD1 (5 bases). The V gene lost 6 bases and the J gene lost 4 bases, with 9 bases spanning the gap. CDR1 and CDR2 from the germline V gene are MDHEN and SYDVKM. There are 12 residues in the CDR3.

V and J are TRBV7-2 and TRBJ1-4; D perhaps matches TRBD1 (5 bases). Germline assignment: CDR1 SGHTA and CDR2 FQGNSA. V shed 5 bases and J shed 4 bases, with 14 bases lying between them. The CDR3 is 15 residues long. CDR3 bases: TGTGCCAGCAGCCCAGGGAGGGGCCTTAATGAAAAACTGTTTTTT. Translation gives CASSPGRGLNEKLFF.

This chain joins TRBV9 and TRBJ2-1; tentative D call: TRBD1 (5 bases). This CDR3 spans 15 amino acids. Looked up from germline, CDR1 is SGDLS and CDR2 is YYNGEE. V shed 7 bases and J shed 1 base, with 15 bases lying between them. DNA for the CDR3: TGTGCCAGCTCTAAACAGGTTGGGTCCTACAATGAGCAGTTCTTC. It is translated as CASSKQVGSYNEQFF.

The gene calls are TRBV6-1 and TRBJ2-1, with D possibly matching TRBD1 (5 bases). Trimming pared 8 bases from V and 0 bases from J, leaving 11 bases between. The CDR3 length is 14 residues. Germline V gives CDR1 MNHNS, CDR2 SASEGT. CDR3 in amino acids: CASQQENSYNEQFF. CDR3 coding DNA: TGTGCCAGCCAACAGGAGAACTCCTACAATGAGCAGTTCTTC.

V and J are TRBV15 and TRBJ1-2; D not resolved. CDR3 length: 18 amino acids. Trimming removed 0 bases at V and 7 bases at J, with 24 bases between. The germline V gene encodes CDR1 LNHNV and CDR2 YYDKDF (reference sequence). Here the CDR3 reads CATSRDLRRSGPVSGYTF. CDR3 DNA sequence: TGTGCCACCAGCAGAGATCTGAGAAGATCAGGCCCTGTATCTGGCTACACCTTC.

The CDR3 is CASSRDRVDEQYF. CDR3 sequence (DNA): TGTGCCAGTAGCCGAGACAGGGTGGACGAGCAGTACTTC. The chain joins TRBV19 to TRBJ2-7, with TRBD1 identical over 7 bases. The V segment lost 6 bases and the J segment 5 bases; nucleotides outside the gene matches: 7. The CDR3 length is 13 residues. The germline V gene has CDR1 LNHDA and CDR2 SQIVND (reference sequence).

Notes on this clone: A read error may account for a junction end that differs from germline. This chain connects TRBV28 to TRBJ1-3; 9 bases align to TRBD1. Germline V lookup: CDR1 MDHEN, CDR2 SYDVKM. The CDR3 sequence is 12 residues long. As DNA, the CDR3 is TGTGCCAGCAGTATGCAACGGGACAGGGTCTGGTGG. Amino acid sequence: CASSMQRDRVWW.

The J gene is TRBJ2-5, the V gene TRBV28, with 7 bases lining up with TRBD1. This CDR3 is 15 amino acids long. The V gene end was trimmed by 10 bases and the J gene end by 5 bases; junction bases not matched to a gene: 16. Per germline, CDR1 MDHEN and CDR2 SYDVKM. CDR3 coding DNA: TGTGCCAACCTGAACAGGGGATTGCCTCGGGAGACCCAGTACTTC. This sequence encodes CANLNRGLPRETQYF.

CDR3 in DNA: TGTGCCAGCAGCTTAGTCGTAAGCGGGAGCACAGATACGCAGTATTTT. Amino acid sequence: CASSLVVSGSTDTQYF. V gene TRBV7-8 combines with J gene TRBJ2-3; D perhaps matches TRBD2 (6 bases). CDR1 is SGHVS and CDR2 is FQNEAQ in the germline V gene. The CDR3 is 16 amino acids. The V end was cut by 1 base, the J end by 0 bases, with 11 bases between.

The chain recombines TRBV9 with TRBJ2-1; 9 nucleotides line up with TRBD2. CDR1 is SGDLS and CDR2 is YYNGEE in the germline V gene. CDR3 length: 16 amino acids. V was clipped by 0 bases and J by 2 bases; unmatched bases: 3. The CDR3 coding sequence is TGTGCCAGCAGCGTAGGGCTAGCGGGAACCTACAATGAGCAGTTCTTC. Encoded protein: CASSVGLAGTYNEQFF.

V is TRBV14 and J is TRBJ2-7, with D maybe TRBD1 (5 bases). V lost 4 bases, J lost 7 bases, and 14 bases lay in between. The length of the CDR3 is 13 residues. CDR1 is SGHDN and CDR2 is FVKESK in the germline V gene. CDR3 amino acids: CASSRIQVTEQYF. DNA for the CDR3: TGTGCCAGCAGCCGGATACAGGTGACTGAGCAGTACTTC. Supplemented by reference TRBV14 and TRBJ2-7, the full variable domain reads EAGVTQFPSHSVIEKGQTVTLRCDPISGHDNLYWYRRVMGKEIKFLLHFVKESKQDESGMPNNRFLAERTGGTYSTLKVQPAELEDSGVYFCASSRIQVTEQYFGPGTRLTVT.

J is TRBJ2-3 and V is TRBV27; D is uncertain. Trimming took 0 bases from V and 0 from J, leaving 10 bases between them. CDR3 length equals 16 residues. The germline CDR1 and CDR2 sequences are MNHEY and SMNVEV (reference sequence). Here the CDR3 DNA reads TGTGCCAGCAGTTTATCAATCCCTCTAAGCACAGATACGCAGTATTTT. This sequence encodes CASSLSIPLSTDTQYF.

The gene calls are TRBV6-5 and TRBJ2-1; the match to TRBD2 covers 7 bases. This CDR3 spans 15 amino acids. J gave up 3 bases and V 11 bases, and 13 bases lay outside the gene matches. Germline lookup yields CDR1 MNHEY and CDR2 SVGAGI. Here the CDR3 reads CASAAGQGGYNEQFF. As DNA, the CDR3 is TGTGCCTCAGCAGCGGGGCAGGGCGGCTACAATGAGCAGTTCTTC.

The chain carries TRBV7-3 and TRBJ2-3; TRBD1 agrees at 8 bases. Germline lookup yields CDR1 SGHTA and CDR2 FQGTGA. CDR3 size: 13 residues. V shed 5 bases and J 5 bases; nucleotides not matched to a gene: 3. The CDR3 here is CASSLTGVDTQYF. The CDR3 DNA follows: TGTGCCAGCAGCCTGACAGGGGTAGATACGCAGTATTTT.

This clone came up once. The chain carries TRBV5-1 and TRBJ2-5; possible D gene TRBD1, 6 bases. The J call may be faulty, since TRBJ2-7 better matches the DNA end. CDR1 SGHRS and CDR2 YFSETQ come from the germline V gene. This CDR3 comprises 14 residues. In DNA form, the CDR3 reads TGCGCCAGCAGCTTGGAGGGGGTCTCCTACGAGCAGTACTTC. This codes for CASSLEGVSYEQYF.

V is TRBV7-6 and J is TRBJ2-3, with D hard to call. The ends were cut back, 2 bases at V and 8 bases at J, with 8 bases in the middle. CDR3 length equals 12 residues. CDR1 and CDR2 from the germline V gene are SGHVS and FNYEAQ. CDR3 sequence reads: CASSLLSGTQYF. The CDR3 DNA reads TGTGCCAGCAGCTTATTGTCGGGTACGCAGTATTTT.

The CDR3 sequence: CASSFGLADYSGTDTQYF. The DNA of the CDR3 is TGTGCCAGCAGTTTTGGACTAGCGGATTACTCTGGCACAGATACGCAGTATTTT. V is TRBV28 and J is TRBJ2-3; 10 bases agree with TRBD2. Per the germline V gene, CDR1 is MDHEN and CDR2 is SYDVKM. J lost 1 base, V lost 3 bases, and 10 bases had no gene match. The CDR3 has 18 amino acids.

The rearrangement joins TRBV27 to TRBJ2-7; D may be TRBD2 (6 bases). The CDR3 is 15 amino acids. With 10 bases removed from V and 1 base from J, the gap between germline ends came to 20 bases. Germline assignment: CDR1 MNHEY and CDR2 SMNVEV (reference sequence). In DNA form, the CDR3 reads TGTGCCACCAAACTTGAGGTAGCGGATTCCTACGAGCAGTACTTC. Its translation: CATKLEVADSYEQYF.